This TCR beta chain came from a study of identical twins. TCRdb re-called the 5' RACE reads through MiXCR, storing one row per CDR3 protein. The data show about 100,000 distinct CDR3 sequences, with about 6.1% seen just once and approximately 12% held by the top ten. The V gene's germline CDR1 is SGHNT and CDR2 YENEEA. CDR3 size: 11 residues. V gave up 7 bases and J gave up 3 bases, with 4 bases separating them. The chain couples TRBV11-3 to TRBJ1-3; D is undetermined. The sample consisted of memory T cells sorted from blood. This sequence originates from a woman aged 45-65 years in good health. The CDR3 DNA follows: TGTGCCAGCAACGGTGGAAACACCATATATTTT. Encoded protein: CASNGGNTIYF.